The rows below give T cell receptor beta chains drawn from one sample of a study of cytomegalovirus exposure and HLA in healthy donors. TCRdb's table, derived via immunoSEQ multiplex PCR, lists solely in-frame clones and lacks some. The data hold approximately 160,000 clones, with about 88% observed a single time. The sequencing sample was made of PBMCs. These receptor sequences come from a woman aged 18-35 years in good health and CMV-seronegative. Each CDR3 is given with its conserved first and last residue. A D gene is named only where the DNA matches it firmly. A clone size is listed for some rows: how often the clone was seen (once, few, many), or a class if it is expanded.

v_call: TRBV5-6; d_call: TRBD1; j_call: TRBJ2-7; clone_size: once; cdr3_nt: TGTGCCAGCAGCTTGGGGTTACAGGGGACCTACGAGCAGTACTTC; cdr3_aa: CASSLGLQGTYEQYF
v_call: TRBV6-1; d_call: .; j_call: TRBJ2-7; clone_size: .; cdr3_nt: TGTGCCAGCAGCACTAACGAGCAGTACTTC; cdr3_aa: CASSTNEQYF
v_call: TRBV9; d_call: .; j_call: TRBJ1-2; clone_size: .; cdr3_nt: TGTGCCAGCACCCAAGGGGTTTCTAGCTATGGCTACACCTTC; cdr3_aa: CASTQGVSSYGYTF
v_call: TRBV7-2; d_call: .; j_call: TRBJ2-3; clone_size: .; cdr3_nt: TGTGCCAGCAGCGTAACGAAGCCAGATACGCAGTATTTT; cdr3_aa: CASSVTKPDTQYF
v_call: TRBV5-1; d_call: .; j_call: TRBJ2-4; clone_size: .; cdr3_nt: TGCGCCAGCAGCCGGCGGAGGTCCGGGCGGAACATTCAGTACTTC; cdr3_aa: CASSRRRSGRNIQYF
v_call: TRBV4-3; d_call: .; j_call: TRBJ1-5; clone_size: .; cdr3_nt: TGCGCCAGCAGCCAAGCGAGACGGGGGAATCAGCCCCAGCATTTT; cdr3_aa: CASSQARRGNQPQHF
v_call: TRBV4-1; d_call: .; j_call: TRBJ1-2; clone_size: .; cdr3_nt: TGCGCCAGCAGCCAAGTGATCGCAGGGAACTATGGCTACACCTTC; cdr3_aa: CASSQVIAGNYGYTF
v_call: TRBV7-2; d_call: .; j_call: TRBJ1-1; clone_size: .; cdr3_nt: TGTGCCAGCAGCCCTAGATCGATGAACACTGAAGCTTTCTTT; cdr3_aa: CASSPRSMNTEAFF
v_call: TRBV7-8; d_call: .; j_call: TRBJ2-1; clone_size: .; cdr3_nt: TGTGCCAGCAGCCCCACGTGGACAGCCTACAATGAGCAGTTCTTC; cdr3_aa: CASSPTWTAYNEQFF
v_call: TRBV6-1; d_call: .; j_call: TRBJ2-7; clone_size: .; cdr3_nt: TGTGCCAGCAGTGAGTTAGGGCGGGCGTCTGACTCCTACGAGCAGTACTTC; cdr3_aa: CASSELGRASDSYEQYF
v_call: TRBV4-1; d_call: .; j_call: TRBJ1-5; clone_size: many; cdr3_nt: TGCGCCAGCAGCCAAGAAGGCCAGCGGCGGAGCAATCAGCCCCAGCATTTT; cdr3_aa: CASSQEGQRRSNQPQHF
v_call: TRBV7-8; d_call: TRBD1; j_call: TRBJ1-1; clone_size: .; cdr3_nt: TGTGCCAGCAGCTTACGGACAGGTGAGACTGAAGCTTTCTTT; cdr3_aa: CASSLRTGETEAFF
v_call: TRBV5-8; d_call: TRBD2; j_call: TRBJ2-2; clone_size: .; cdr3_nt: TGTGCCAGCAGCTTGGCCGGGACTAGCGGGGCGAACACCGGGGAGCTGTTTTTT; cdr3_aa: CASSLAGTSGANTGELFF
v_call: TRBV5-1; d_call: TRBD1; j_call: TRBJ2-1; clone_size: .; cdr3_nt: TGCGCCAGCAGCCCAGCTCCAGGGGGTGTCCGGGATGAGCAGTTCTTC; cdr3_aa: CASSPAPGGVRDEQFF
v_call: TRBV25-1; d_call: .; j_call: TRBJ2-3; clone_size: .; cdr3_nt: TGTGCCAGCAGTGCGACAGAGCCTAGCACAGATACGCAGTATTTT; cdr3_aa: CASSATEPSTDTQYF
v_call: TRBV7-9; d_call: .; j_call: TRBJ2-5; clone_size: .; cdr3_nt: TGTGCCAGCAGCCCCCCCAGGGGTAAAGAGACCCAGTACTTC; cdr3_aa: CASSPPRGKETQYF
v_call: TRBV6-5; d_call: .; j_call: TRBJ1-1; clone_size: .; cdr3_nt: TGTGCCAGCAGTCTTAACAGGAACACTGAAGCTTTCTTT; cdr3_aa: CASSLNRNTEAFF
v_call: TRBV29-1; d_call: .; j_call: TRBJ1-2; clone_size: once; cdr3_nt: TGCAGCGTGGAGGCGGTTGAGGGAGTTGACACCTTC; cdr3_aa: CSVEAVEGVDTF
v_call: TRBV15; d_call: TRBD2; j_call: TRBJ2-7; clone_size: .; cdr3_nt: TGTGCCACCAGCACGTCTAGCGGGAGCCTAACCTACGAGCAGTACTTC; cdr3_aa: CATSTSSGSLTYEQYF